Each of the 26 T cell receptor beta chains below was sequenced from the same sample in a study of blood T cell repertoires in COVID-19. Method: immunoSEQ multiplex PCR; TCRdb's copy keeps in-frame clones and lacks some. The table shows about 230,000 clones, with roughly 85% occurring only once. The sequenced sample was peripheral blood. All receptors derive from a middle-aged man with acute or convalescent COVID-19.

The rearrangement joins TRBV3-1 (or the pseudogene TRBV3-2) to TRBJ1-1, with D possibly matching TRBD1 (6 bases). The CDR3 length is 16 residues. V lost 4 bases, J lost 6 bases, and 21 bases lay in between. Germline CDR1 and CDR2: LGHDT and YNNKEL (reference sequence). The CDR3 nucleotides are TGTGCCAGCAGCCCTAAGACAGGAGCCCAGGGCGCTGAAGCTTTCTTT. Its translation: CASSPKTGAQGAEAFF.

The chain joins TRBV7-3 to TRBJ1-2; TRBD1 might be the D (6 bases). The CDR3 spans 13 residues. The germline V gene encodes CDR1 SGHTA and CDR2 FQGTGA. V gave up 5 bases and J gave up 8 bases, with 15 bases separating them. The CDR3 sequence is CASSQGQFGGYTF. CDR3 nucleotides: TGTGCCAGCAGCCAAGGACAGTTCGGCGGCTACACCTTC.

This clone was observed once. J is TRBJ2-1 and V is TRBV13; 12 nucleotides match TRBD1. Germline V gene sequence: CDR1 PRHDT, CDR2 FYEKMQ (reference sequence). CDR3 length equals 15 residues. V lost 7 bases, J lost 7 bases, and 8 bases stayed unmatched. CDR3 in DNA: TGTGCCAGCATCAAGGGACAGGGGGCGAGAAATGAGCAGTTCTTC. Its protein product is CASIKGQGARNEQFF. The full variable domain, rest sourced from reference TRBV13 and TRBJ2-1, is AAGVIQSPRHLIKEKRETATLKCYPIPRHDTVYWYQQGPGQDPQFLISFYEKMQSDKGSIPDRFSAQQFSDYHSELNMSSLELGDSALYFCASIKGQGARNEQFFGPGTRLTVL.

V and J are TRBV5-1 and TRBJ1-1, with D possibly matching TRBD1 (5 bases). The ends were cut back, 0 bases at V and 5 bases at J, with 14 bases in the middle. Germline CDR1 reads SGHRS; CDR2 reads YFSETQ. The CDR3 contains 15 residues. The CDR3 DNA reads TGCGCCAGCAGCTTGGAAGCAGGGAGGTTTACTGAAGCTTTCTTT. Translation: CASSLEAGRFTEAFF.

This chain connects TRBV6-5 to TRBJ1-4, with 8 positions matching TRBD1. J was trimmed by 3 bases and V by 5 bases; bases with no gene match: 5. The V gene's germline CDR1 is MNHEY and CDR2 SVGAGI. This CDR3 comprises 15 residues. The CDR3 DNA follows: TGTGCCAGCAGTCAGGGGGCGCGGGCTAATGAAAAACTGTTTTTT. Translated, it gives CASSQGARANEKLFF.

The gene calls are TRBV6-5 and TRBJ1-2; 8 bases agree with TRBD1. The CDR3 runs 14 residues. Germline V lookup: CDR1 MNHEY, CDR2 SVGAGI. With 5 bases clipped from V and 7 bases from J, the junction kept 9 bases outside the gene matches. CDR3 loop: CASSQGADRGGYTF. The CDR3 DNA reads TGTGCCAGCAGTCAGGGGGCCGACAGGGGTGGCTACACCTTC.

The genes are TRBV24-1 and TRBJ2-2; D possibly corresponds to TRBD1 (6 bases). Germline V lookup: CDR1 KGHDR, CDR2 SFDVKD. Trimming removed 3 bases at V and 7 bases at J, with 17 bases between. CDR3 length: 16 residues. The CDR3 reads CATSDDTGNSGGELFF. DNA for the CDR3: TGTGCCACCAGTGATGATACAGGGAACTCCGGCGGGGAGCTGTTTTTT.

The chain is built from TRBV6-6 and TRBJ1-2; 8 bases fit TRBD1. Unmatched junction bases numbered 4, after V lost 8 bases and J lost 5 bases. CDR1 and CDR2 from the germline V gene are MNHNY and SVGAGI (reference sequence). The CDR3 runs to 12 residues. CDR3 sequence: CASGDRRYGYTF. Here the CDR3 DNA reads TGTGCCAGCGGGGACAGGAGGTATGGCTACACCTTC.

V usage is TRBV6-5 and J usage is TRBJ2-7; TRBD1 agrees at 7 bases. V was pared by 2 bases and J by 2 bases, with 9 bases of the junction left unmatched. The V gene's germline CDR1 is MNHEY and CDR2 SVGAGI. The CDR3 contains 16 residues. CDR3 nucleotides: TGTGCCAGCAGTTACCCAAACAGGGGCCCTCCCTACGAGCAGTACTTC. Amino acids: CASSYPNRGPPYEQYF.

This rearrangement joins TRBV19 to TRBJ1-1, with 8 positions matching TRBD1. V lost 9 bases and J lost 5; bases outside the gene matches: 5. The CDR3 spans 12 residues. Germline CDR1 reads LNHDA; CDR2 reads SQIVND (reference sequence). For the CDR3, the DNA is TGTGCCAGCATACAGGGGGGAACTGAAGCTTTCTTT. It translates to CASIQGGTEAFF.

The J gene is TRBJ2-7, the V gene TRBV25-1; unclear D gene. CDR1 MGHDK and CDR2 SYGVNS come from the germline V gene. Trimming pared 4 bases from V and 6 bases from J, leaving 16 bases between. This CDR3 spans 14 amino acids. This chain's CDR3 is CASSARHFSSEQYF. In nucleotides, the CDR3 is TGTGCCAGCAGTGCGCGACACTTCAGTTCCGAGCAGTACTTC.

The chain links TRBV28 to TRBJ2-7; 10 bases are shared with TRBD1. After removal of 4 bases from V and 5 bases from J, the junction contained 8 bases not matched to a gene. Germline CDR1 MDHEN, CDR2 SYDVKM. The CDR3 covers 15 residues. The CDR3 bases are TGTGCCAGCAGTTATTATGACAGGGGGCAGAACGAGCAGTACTTC. It specifies CASSYYDRGQNEQYF.

The J gene is TRBJ2-3, the V gene TRBV24-1; a possible D gene is TRBD2 (7 bases). The CDR3 is 16 amino acids. The germline V gene encodes CDR1 KGHDR and CDR2 SFDVKD. The V end was cut by 9 bases, the J end by 6 bases, with 24 bases between. The CDR3 spells CATSSRRGLQADTQYF. The DNA for the CDR3 is TGTGCCACCTCATCGCGGCGGGGGCTTCAGGCGGATACGCAGTATTTT.

This sequence joins TRBV6-5 and TRBJ2-2; tentatively, D is TRBD2 (6 bases). The CDR3 totals 15 residues. The V end was cut by 4 bases, the J end by 3 bases, with 12 bases between. Germline V gene sequence: CDR1 MNHEY, CDR2 SVGAGI. The CDR3 coding sequence is TGTGCCAGCAGTTCCTCTCTAGCGTACACCGGGGAGCTGTTTTTT. Protein product: CASSSSLAYTGELFF.

This clone was seen a handful of times. V and J are TRBV30 and TRBJ1-2, with a weak D call TRBD1 (5 bases). V was pared by 3 bases and J by 6 bases, with 14 bases between. This CDR3 spans 13 amino acids. The V gene's germline CDR1 is GTSNPN and CDR2 SVGIG (reference sequence). CDR3 DNA sequence: TGTGCCTGGAGGTTGGGGCAGGATGATGGCTACACCTTC. Amino acid sequence: CAWRLGQDDGYTF.

This chain connects TRBV10-3 to TRBJ1-5, with no clear D. The V end was cut by 0 bases, the J end by 4 bases, with 4 bases between. The germline V gene has CDR1 ENHRY and CDR2 SYGVKD. This CDR3 has 13 amino acids. This chain's CDR3 is CAISESENQPQHF. Here the CDR3 DNA reads TGTGCCATCAGTGAGTCAGAGAATCAGCCCCAGCATTTT.

The J gene is TRBJ1-1, the V gene TRBV13; no reliable D call. Trimming stripped 3 bases from V and 7 bases from J, with 18 bases between. The germline V gene has CDR1 PRHDT and CDR2 FYEKMQ (reference sequence). The CDR3 sequence is 15 residues long. CDR3: CASSFRRTLQSEAFF. The CDR3 bases are TGTGCCAGCAGCTTCCGTCGGACTTTACAGAGTGAAGCTTTCTTT.

The rearrangement links TRBV4-1 to TRBJ2-1; unclear D gene. Germline loops: CDR1 MGHRA, CDR2 YSYEKL. Trimming shortened V by 1 base and J by 5 bases, and 9 bases separated the two germline ends. This CDR3 is built from 14 residues. CDR3 nucleotides: TGCGCCAGCAGCCAAGGTTTGCGTGACAATGAGCAGTTCTTC. It codes for CASSQGLRDNEQFF.

The rearrangement joins TRBV7-9 to TRBJ2-7; maybe TRBD1 (6 bases). This CDR3 is built from 14 residues. Germline loops: CDR1 SEHNR, CDR2 FQNEAQ (reference sequence). The V end was cut by 2 bases, the J end by 3 bases, with 11 bases between. The CDR3 here is CASSLSQGLYEQYF. The CDR3 DNA is TGTGCCAGCAGCTTATCACAGGGCCTCTACGAGCAGTACTTC.

Here the CDR3 DNA reads TGCGCCAGCAGCTTGGGACATCTTGTGGGCACTGAAGCTTTCTTT. Its translation: CASSLGHLVGTEAFF. The gene calls are TRBV5-1 and TRBJ1-1; D gene ambiguous. Trimming took 0 bases from V and 4 from J, leaving 13 bases between them. CDR3 length equals 15 residues. Germline values: CDR1 SGHRS, CDR2 YFSETQ.

The chain carries TRBV15 and TRBJ2-3; 7 positions agree with TRBD1. The V and J ends lost 2 bases and 6 bases, in that order; junction bases with no gene match: 2. The CDR3 contains 13 residues. In germline, CDR1 is LNHNV, CDR2 YYDKDF (reference sequence). CDR3 sequence reads: CATSRRTGDTQYF. The CDR3, as DNA: TGTGCCACCAGCAGAAGGACAGGTGATACGCAGTATTTT. The full variable domain, completed using reference TRBV15 and TRBJ2-3, is DAMVIQNPRYQVTQFGKPVTLSCSQTLNHNVMYWYQQKSSQAPKLLFHYYDKDFNNEADTPDNFQSRRPNTSFCFLDIRSPGLGDTAMYLCATSRRTGDTQYFGPGTRLTVL.

The chain uses TRBV7-9 and TRBJ1-5; D not resolved. Germline assignment: CDR1 SEHNR and CDR2 FQNEAQ (reference sequence). The length of the CDR3 is 14 residues. The V and J ends lost 1 base and 3 bases respectively, with 7 bases between them. Here the CDR3 DNA reads TGTGCCAGCAGCTTAGATTCAGTCAATCAGCCCCAGCATTTT. Translating gives CASSLDSVNQPQHF. The variable domain in full, with the rest retrieved from reference TRBV7-9 and TRBJ1-5, is DTGVSQNPRHKITKRGQNVTFRCDPISEHNRLYWYRQTLGQGPEFLTYFQNEAQLEKSRLLSDRFSAERPKGSFSTLEIQRTEQGDSAMYLCASSLDSVNQPQHFGDGTRLSIL.

The V gene is TRBV18, the J gene TRBJ1-1, with TRBD1 identical over 7 bases. The trim removed 3 bases at V and 2 bases at J, leaving 6 bases unmatched. The CDR3 is made up of 15 amino acids. Germline loops: CDR1 KGHSH, CDR2 LQKENI. CDR3 region: CASSPGQIKNTEAFF. For the CDR3, the DNA is TGTGCCAGCTCACCGGGACAGATTAAAAACACTGAAGCTTTCTTT.

In its sample, this clone was seen once. The chain combines TRBV5-6 with TRBJ1-1; D is unresolved. The CDR3 runs 16 residues. The ends were cut back, 7 bases at V and 3 bases at J, with 22 bases in the middle. The germline gives CDR1 SGHDT, CDR2 YYEEEE. CDR3 sequence: CASLDSSQRSYTEAFF. CDR3 nucleotide sequence: TGTGCCAGCCTGGATTCTTCTCAGAGGTCCTACACTGAAGCTTTCTTT. The complete variable domain, with remaining parts taken from reference TRBV5-6 and TRBJ1-1, reads DAGVTQSPTHLIKTRGQQVTLRCSPKSGHDTVSWYQQALGQGPQFIFQYYEEEERQRGNFPDRFSGHQFPNYSSELNVNALLLGDSALYLCASLDSSQRSYTEAFFGQGTRLTVV.

The J gene is TRBJ1-1, the V gene TRBV5-1; possibly TRBD1 for D (5 bases). In germline, CDR1 is SGHRS, CDR2 YFSETQ. V was shortened by 3 bases and J by 4 bases, with 10 bases between the two germline ends. The CDR3 covers 13 residues. The CDR3 here is CASSWGGSTEAFF. CDR3 DNA: TGCGCCAGCAGCTGGGGGGGAAGCACTGAAGCTTTCTTT.

The chain links TRBV5-5 to TRBJ1-2; D might be TRBD1 (5 bases). V was trimmed by 4 bases and J by 4 bases, leaving 17 bases between them. Germline V gene sequence: CDR1 SGHKS, CDR2 YYEKEE (reference sequence). The CDR3 loop spans 15 amino acids. As DNA, the CDR3 is TGTGCCAGCAGCCCCCTTGGGGCAGCGACCTATGGCTACACCTTC. Its translation: CASSPLGAATYGYTF.